This T cell receptor beta chain emerged from a study of blood T cell repertoires in COVID-19. Study details: PBMCs, B-cell-depleted T cells, or T cells were the source of the cDNA or gDNA that made up the material.

Original processing notes: Counts of nucleated cells, estimated from reference gene primer amplification, were obtained. Measured with immunoSEQ multiplex PCR; TCRdb has only the in-frame clones, and not every one. For V, J and clone size, that table is used; D and trimming come from the DNA. The table has 150,000 to 200,000 clones, over 75% seen once. The sequence was collected from a man in his sixties or seventies with active or convalescent COVID-19. Input material: peripheral blood.

The CDR3: CASSNCRGVRYAEAFF. The CDR3 DNA sequence: TGTGCCAGCAGCAATTGCCGGGGGGTCCGGTACGCTGAAGCTTTCTTT. The V gene is TRBV21-1, the J gene TRBJ1-1. TRBV21-1 has pseudogene status. CDR3 size: 16 residues.